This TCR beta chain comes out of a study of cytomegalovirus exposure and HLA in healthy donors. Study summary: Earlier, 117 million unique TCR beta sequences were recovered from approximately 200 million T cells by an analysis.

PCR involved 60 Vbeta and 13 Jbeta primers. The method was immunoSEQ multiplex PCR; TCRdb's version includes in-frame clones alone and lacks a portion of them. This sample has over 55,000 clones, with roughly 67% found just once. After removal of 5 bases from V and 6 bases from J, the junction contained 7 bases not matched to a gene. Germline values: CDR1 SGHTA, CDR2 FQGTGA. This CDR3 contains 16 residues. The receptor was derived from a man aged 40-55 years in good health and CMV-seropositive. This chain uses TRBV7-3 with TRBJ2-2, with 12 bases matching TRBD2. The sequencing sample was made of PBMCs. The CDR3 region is CASSPTLAGGSGELFF. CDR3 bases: TGTGCCAGCAGCCCGACGCTAGCGGGAGGGTCCGGGGAGCTGTTTTTT. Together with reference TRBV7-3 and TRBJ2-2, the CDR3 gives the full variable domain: GAGVSQTPSNKVTEKGKYVELRCDPISGHTALYWYRQSLGQGPEFLIYFQGTGAADDSGLPNDRFFAVRPEGSVSTLKIQRTERGDSAVYLCASSPTLAGGSGELFFGEGSRLTVL.